The T cell receptor beta chain under discussion was sequenced for a study of Ad26.COV2.S vaccination and SARS-CoV-2 variants (dated by TCRdb to about 2021). For context, the study as a whole: Vaccine-arm donors were drawn from COV1001, a multicentre, randomized, double-blind, placebo-controlled phase I-IIa trial of Ad26.COV2.S in healthy adults. Ad26.COV2.S was administered intramuscularly at 5 x 10^10 or 1 x 10^11 viral particles, either as a single shot or as two shots given 56 days apart. The specificity and breadth of SARS-CoV-2-reactive T cell receptors after Ad26.COV2.S vaccination were assessed by TCRbeta repertoire sequencing. The TCR-sequenced set comprised about 32 samples: about 19 Ad26.COV2.S vaccine recipients, 5 placebo recipients and 8 SARS-CoV-2 convalescent individuals. Trial participants were randomized into five groups of five: low-dose or high-dose Ad26.COV2.S given once or twice, or placebo on both occasions. Investigators remained blinded to trial group allocation during experiments and outcome assessment. Overall results and qualifications from the work: Spike-specific TCR breadth was higher in Ad26.COV2.S recipients than in placebo recipients (P = 0.0014). The study was not powered to compare responses between vaccine doses or regimens. After vaccination, substantial breadth of spike-specific CD8+ and CD4+ T cell responses was reported. According to the authors, total T cell responses may have been underestimated by the TCR breadth and depth analyses. Vaccine and placebo recipients had comparable non-spike TCR breadth, which fits with the vaccine containing only spike.

TCRbeta CDR3 regions were sequenced with the immunoSEQ Assay. After extraction, genomic DNA underwent amplification by bias-controlled multiplex PCR, followed by high-throughput sequencing. The study's own analysis went as follows. Collapsing and filtering of sequences were performed to quantify the absolute abundance of each unique TCRbeta CDR3 region. Usable DNA was measured by amplifying reference genes present in all nucleated cells, and TCRbeta template counts were normalized to that usable DNA to estimate T cell fraction. Repertoire TCRs were annotated as SARS-CoV-2-specific by exact matching of V gene, CDR3 amino acid sequence and J gene to a known reactive TCR set. The reference SARS-CoV-2 TCR set was obtained from MIRA and was filtered for enrichment in COVID-19-positive ImmuneCODE repertoires, whereby public or cross-reactive TCRs were removed. Using the MIRA antigens, annotated TCRs were further analysed by specific ORF or by position within an ORF. Breadth was defined as the number of annotated unique rearrangements divided by the total number of unique productive rearrangements, and depth was defined as the summed frequency of the annotated unique rearrangements. TCR breadth was compared between groups using two-sided Wilcoxon rank-sum tests. Sourced from immuneACCESS, this table was stored by TCRdb with only in-frame sequences that have V and J called. A share of the clones is absent; for the studies checked, an unresolved V gene accounts for under half, and the remainder has no known explanation. The DNA was the basis for D and trimming; V, J and clone size are from that table. The sample data list approximately 400,000 clones, and roughly four fifths of these were observed just once. The leading ten clones occupy about 7.4% of the sample.

The germline V gene (reference sequence) yields SEHNR for CDR1 and FQNEAQ for CDR2. The CDR3 spans 14 residues, from the cysteine through the phenylalanine. The sequence is cut down to CDR3 DNA, 42 bases in frame from base 1. V and J are truncated by 1 base and 6 bases respectively, leaving an intervening sequence of 7 bases. The treatment or condition label for this specimen denotes: 15 to 20 received Ad26.COV2.S at low or high dose, single or two shots; several received placebo; per-sample allocation not given. For vaccine and placebo recipients, the sequenced repertoires came from samples collected on day 63 after the first injection. Between 29 July and 7 August 2020, Cohort 1b enrolled about two dozen adults aged 18-55 years at one site in Boston, USA. Ad26.COV2.S was a replication-incompetent adenovirus type 26 vector that expressed a prefusion-stabilized SARS-CoV-2 spike protein derived from the original Wuhan strain.

With regard to this clone: The specificity of this receptor is unknown. Qualities for individual bases were not recorded, and no much larger clone is one base off.

The receptor chain draws on TRBV7-9 and TRBJ1-6; the D segment cannot be called with confidence. The input for sequencing was peripheral blood, taken in a trial of Ad26.COV2.S vaccine versus placebo. This sequence was found in a person between 18 and 60 years old who received the Ad26.COV2.S COVID-19 vaccine or a placebo. The DNA sequence reads TGTGCCAGCAGCTTAGAACATCTTAATTCACCCCTCCACTTT. This is translated as CASSLEHLNSPLHF.